The following is a TCR beta chain sequence with its context. This record belongs to a study of blood T cell repertoires in COVID-19. Study-wide background: COVID-19 samples collected from the United States, Italy and Spain covered acute and convalescent phases. In each case, the material was cDNA or gDNA derived from T cells, B-cell-depleted T cells, or PBMCs.

Germline CDR1 is SGHRS and CDR2 is YFSETQ. Trimming took 3 bases from V and 6 from J; bases not matched to a gene: 8. CDR3 size: 14 residues. In the study's own analysis: Nucleated cell counts were estimated from reference gene primer amplification. Only in-frame clones appear in the TCRdb table, and some are missing; sequencing was by immunoSEQ multiplex PCR. That table supplies the V and J calls and clone size; D and trimming were determined from the DNA. Of 170,000 or so clones listed, 75% to 85% are singletons. The receptor was derived from a human donor in a cohort sampled during active COVID-19. Material for sequencing was peripheral blood. J is TRBJ2-7 and V is TRBV5-1; 8 bases match TRBD2. CDR3 coding DNA: TGCGCCAGCAGCTACCCGACTAGCGTTGGCGAGCAGTACTTC. Translated, it gives CASSYPTSVGEQYF.